The 25 T cell receptor beta chains listed next were all sequenced from one sample in a study of T cells in Graves' hyperthyroidism and ophthalmopathy. Amplified regions were TCR beta CDR3 sequences from RNA transcripts. HTBI primers were the set used in a first-round RT-PCR of the TCR CDR3. TCRdb reanalysed the multiplex PCR reads using MiXCR and keeps one entry per CDR3 protein. The data show hundreds of thousands of distinct CDR3 sequences, with 35% to 45% seen just once and 7.5% to 9.5% held by the top ten. The sequenced material came from blood. Receptors originate from a man younger than 35 with Graves' hyperthyroidism.

This chain connects TRBV10-3 to TRBJ2-6, with D uncertain. CDR3 length: 13 amino acids. The V end lost 4 bases, the J end lost 4 bases, and 5 bases lay between the germline ends. Germline V gives CDR1 ENHRY, CDR2 SYGVKD. The CDR3 DNA is TGTGCCATCAGTGGGACCGGGGCCAACGTCCTGACTTTC. Translating it yields CAISGTGANVLTF.

The chain employs TRBV12-3 or TRBV12-4 and TRBJ2-7; the D gene is possibly TRBD2 (5 bases). This CDR3 is built from 14 residues. V was clipped by 3 bases and J by 3 bases, with 12 bases between them. DNA of the CDR3: TGTGCCAGCAGTTTCCGGGAAAACGACTACGAGCAGTACTTC. Translation gives CASSFRENDYEQYF.

This clonotype was found a few times. The chain carries TRBV4-1 and TRBJ1-1, with D possibly being TRBD1 (5 bases). Germline lookup yields CDR1 MGHRA and CDR2 YSYEKL. The CDR3 totals 16 residues. Trimming took off 4 bases at V and 4 bases at J, with 19 bases between the two ends. This CDR3 is CASSPGEGAGGTEAFF. For the CDR3, the DNA is TGCGCCAGCAGCCCAGGAGAGGGAGCCGGGGGCACTGAAGCTTTCTTT.

This clonotype was seen only a few times. The chain uses TRBV9 and TRBJ2-7, with TRBD2 matching 8 bases. The V segment lost 3 bases and the J segment 5 bases; nucleotides outside the gene matches: 13. Germline V CDR1 and CDR2: SGDLS, YYNGEE. The CDR3 has 16 residues. The CDR3 protein is CASSGQGGGGFDEQYF. The CDR3 bases are TGTGCCAGCAGCGGGCAAGGTGGCGGGGGGTTCGACGAGCAGTACTTC.

This clonotype has only a few counts. This chain uses TRBV20-1 with TRBJ1-3; 7 positions match TRBD1. The CDR3 sequence is 13 residues long. After removal of 4 bases from V and 1 base from J, the junction contained 1 base not matched to a gene. Germline V gives CDR1 DFQATT, CDR2 SNEGSKA (reference sequence). The CDR3 protein is CSATRGSGNTIYF. CDR3 in DNA: TGCAGTGCTACCAGGGGGTCTGGAAACACCATATATTTT.

This clonotype has a count of ten or more. V usage is TRBV7-9 and J usage is TRBJ2-7; D is uncertain. Germline V gives CDR1 SEHNR, CDR2 FQNEAQ (reference sequence). CDR3 size: 13 residues. V was shortened by 1 base and J by 3 bases, with 7 bases between the two germline ends. The CDR3 DNA reads TGTGCCAGCAGCTTAGGGCAGTTCTACGAGCAGTACTTC. It is translated as CASSLGQFYEQYF.

This chain connects TRBV2 to TRBJ1-1; 7 positions match TRBD1. Per germline, CDR1 SNHLY and CDR2 FYNNEI. The CDR3 runs 13 residues. V was pared by 5 bases and J by 2 bases, with 2 bases of the junction left unmatched. The CDR3 reads CASSHRGNTEAFF. CDR3 nucleotides: TGTGCCAGCAGTCACAGGGGCAACACTGAAGCTTTCTTT. The full variable domain, its missing parts supplied by reference TRBV2 and TRBJ1-1, is EPEVTQTPSHQVTQMGQEVILRCVPISNHLYFYWYRQILGQKVEFLVSFYNNEISEKSEIFDDQFSVERPDGSNFTLKIRSTKLEDSAMYFCASSHRGNTEAFFGQGTRLTVV.

Ten or more counts support this clonotype. A junction boundary mismatches the germline segment, possibly from a read error. The chain recombines TRBV7-7 with TRBJ1-6; no clear D gene. There are 13 residues in the CDR3. Germline CDR1 is SSHAT and CDR2 is FNYEAQ (reference sequence). CDR3: CASSLTQNSPLHF. The DNA of the CDR3 is TGTGCTAGCAGCTTAACGCAAAATTCACCCCTCCACTTT.

This clonotype came up many times. The chain is built from TRBV15 and TRBJ2-7; 7 bases fit TRBD2. The V segment lost 0 bases and the J segment 2 bases; nucleotides outside the gene matches: 7. The CDR3 covers 16 residues. Germline V gene sequence: CDR1 LNHNV, CDR2 YYDKDF (reference sequence). The CDR3 DNA is TGTGCCACCAGCAGAGATCGTCCGGGAGGAACCTACGAGCAGTACTTC. It translates to CATSRDRPGGTYEQYF.

The V and J genes are TRBV12-3 or TRBV12-4 and TRBJ2-5, with 7 nucleotides matching TRBD1. The CDR3 totals 14 residues. The CDR3 region is CASDSAAGGETQYF. The CDR3 DNA follows: TGTGCTAGCGATTCGGCGGCAGGGGGTGAGACCCAGTACTTC.

The sample holds many counts of this clonotype. The rearrangement uses TRBV7-9 and TRBJ1-1; D call uncertain. V was shortened by 5 bases and J by 1 base, with 8 bases between the two germline ends. Germline V gene sequence: CDR1 SEHNR, CDR2 FQNEAQ (reference sequence). This CDR3 contains 13 residues. CDR3 nucleotides: TGTGCCAGCAGCCCGACCCCGAACACTGAAGCTTTCTTT. As protein: CASSPTPNTEAFF.

This clonotype was counted at least ten times. The chain uses TRBV10-3 and TRBJ1-6, with D unclear. This CDR3 region has 12 residues. The V gene's germline CDR1 is ENHRY and CDR2 SYGVKD. V dropped 6 bases and J dropped 7 bases, with 7 bases sitting between them. CDR3 in amino acids: CAIRGGNSPLHF. For the CDR3, the DNA is TGTGCCATCAGGGGTGGCAATTCACCCCTCCACTTT.

Only one count was recorded for this clonotype. Here the CDR3 DNA reads TGCGCCAGCAGTGATGACGGCGGGCTAACTGAAGCTTTCTTT. Encoded protein: CASSDDGGLTEAFF. The J gene is TRBJ1-1, the V gene TRBV10-1; D gene uncertain. The CDR3 is 14 amino acids. V lost 3 bases, J lost 5 bases, and 13 bases lay in between. In germline, CDR1 is WNHNN, CDR2 SYGVQD (reference sequence).

Note on this clonotype: A read error may be the cause here, since a much bigger clone is one base away. The chain is built from TRBV2 and TRBJ2-5; TRBD2 might be the D (6 bases). Germline V gene lookup returns CDR1 SNHLY and CDR2 FYNNEI. The CDR3 sequence is 13 residues long. The CDR3 region is CVSSPVAPGLSYF. The CDR3 bases are TGTGTCAGCAGTCCCGTTGCCCCGGGACTCTCCTACTTC.

The chain recombines TRBV15 with TRBJ2-7, with D perhaps matching TRBD1 or TRBD2 (5 bases each). The V end was cut by 0 bases, the J end by 6 bases, with 18 bases between. There are 16 residues in the CDR3. From germline, CDR1 is LNHNV and CDR2 YYDKDF (reference sequence). This CDR3 is CATSRDYGVGAPEQYF. CDR3 nucleotide sequence: TGTGCCACCAGCAGAGATTACGGGGTAGGGGCCCCCGAGCAGTACTTC.

Here the CDR3 DNA reads TGTGCCAGCAGCTTGGGCAGGAGGGCCTACGAGCAGTACTTC. Translating it yields CASSLGRRAYEQYF. The rearrangement links TRBV5-4 to TRBJ2-7, with D tentatively TRBD2 (6 bases). The length of the CDR3 is 14 residues. Trimming cost V 0 bases and J 2 bases, with 9 bases left between them. Germline V gene data show CDR1 as SGHNT and CDR2 as YYREEE (reference sequence).

This clonotype was detected many times. The chain employs TRBV11-2 and TRBJ1-6; TRBD1 might be the D (5 bases). The CDR3 covers 15 residues. V lost 0 bases and J 7 bases, leaving 10 bases between the germline ends. CDR1 SGHAT and CDR2 FQNNGV come from the germline V gene. The chain's CDR3 is CASSLDPGRNSPLHF. DNA of the CDR3: TGTGCCAGCAGCTTAGATCCAGGGAGAAATTCACCCCTCCACTTT.

The genes are TRBV29-1 and TRBJ1-5, with D maybe TRBD1 (6 bases). Trimming left V 8 bases short and J 9 bases short, with 14 bases between. This CDR3 spans 11 amino acids. Germline V gene sequence: CDR1 SQVTM, CDR2 ANQGSEA. CDR3 DNA: TGCAGCCCTTACACAGGGCCGCCCCAGCATTTT. Its protein is CSPYTGPPQHF. Full variable domain (rest looked up from reference TRBV29-1 and TRBJ1-5): SAVISQKPSRDICQRGTSLTIQCQVDSQVTMMFWYRQQPGQSLTLIATANQGSEATYESGFVIDKFPISRPNLTFSTLTVSNMSPEDSSIYLCSPYTGPPQHFGDGTRLSIL.

Remarks on this clonotype: One end of the junction varies from germline; a read error may be responsible. The chain recombines TRBV11-2 with TRBJ2-7; D might be TRBD2 (5 bases). Germline CDR1 reads SGHAT; CDR2 reads FQNNGV. This CDR3 comprises 14 residues. This CDR3 is CDSSLLSDSYEQYF. In DNA form, the CDR3 reads TGTGACAGCAGCTTGCTTAGCGACTCCTACGAGCAGTACTTC.

This clonotype has ten or more counts. The J gene is TRBJ2-7, the V gene TRBV7-2; unclear D gene. V was cut by 5 bases and J by 1 base, with 12 bases left in between. CDR1 is SGHTA and CDR2 is FQGNSA in the germline V gene. CDR3 size: 14 residues. The CDR3 spells CASSPRRQSYEQYF. The CDR3 region has the DNA TGTGCCAGCAGCCCGAGGCGGCAGTCCTACGAGCAGTACTTC.

This chain uses TRBV7-2 with TRBJ2-5, with 10 bases aligning to TRBD2. The ends lost 4 bases at V and 2 bases at J; junction bases unmatched: 4. This CDR3 has 15 residues. Germline-derived CDR1 and CDR2 are SGHTA and FQGNSA. In DNA form, the CDR3 reads TGTGCCAGCAGCTCACAGCGGGGGGGACAAGAGACCCAGTACTTC. It specifies CASSSQRGGQETQYF.

This clonotype has a handful of counts. The genes are TRBV2 and TRBJ2-7, with a tentative D call TRBD1 (7 bases). CDR3 length equals 12 residues. Germline-derived CDR1 and CDR2 are SNHLY and FYNNEI. The V end was cut by 6 bases, the J end by 6 bases, with 12 bases between. CDR3 residues: CASSFRGAEQYF. CDR3 nucleotide sequence: TGTGCCAGCAGCTTCAGGGGGGCCGAGCAGTACTTC.

This clonotype came up a few times. The chain employs TRBV20-1 and TRBJ1-1; D is possibly TRBD1 (6 bases). The CDR3 spans 15 residues. CDR1 and CDR2 from the germline V gene are DFQATT and SNEGSKA (reference sequence). The CDR3 DNA follows: TGCAGCTCCCCCGAGGACAGCCTTCACGGGACTGAAGCTTTCTTT. This encodes CSSPEDSLHGTEAFF.

J is TRBJ1-5 and V is TRBV6-1, with 11 bases identical to TRBD1. There are 17 residues in the CDR3. J gave up 3 bases and V 6 bases, and 10 bases lay outside the gene matches. Germline V gives CDR1 MNHNS, CDR2 SASEGT. This chain's CDR3 is CASSLSGTGGFNQPQHF. Here the CDR3 DNA reads TGTGCCAGCAGCCTGTCCGGGACAGGGGGGTTCAATCAGCCCCAGCATTTT.

This clonotype appeared many times. The chain recombines TRBV15 with TRBJ1-2; maybe TRBD1 (5 bases). The germline V gene has CDR1 LNHNV and CDR2 YYDKDF (reference sequence). V lost 1 base to trimming and J lost 0 bases, with 9 bases between them. This CDR3 has 15 residues. The CDR3, as DNA: TGTGCCACCAGCAGAGGGAGGGGAGCTAACTATGGCTACACCTTC. It codes for CATSRGRGANYGYTF.